The 7 T cell receptor beta chains given below trace back to one sample, sequenced in a study of blood T cell repertoires in COVID-19. Generated by immunoSEQ multiplex PCR, the TCRdb table keeps only in-frame clones and is missing some. This table holds roughly 320,000 clones, around 85% found once. The sequencing sample was made of peripheral blood. The receptors were gathered from a human donor in a cohort sampled during active COVID-19.

This clone was recorded once. The chain uses TRBV12-3 or TRBV12-4 and TRBJ1-1; D gene unclear. With 3 bases removed from V and 3 bases from J, the gap between germline ends came to 8 bases. The CDR3 contains 13 residues. CDR3 DNA: TGTGCCAGCAGTTTCCGTCGGGACACTGAAGCTTTCTTT. This codes for CASSFRRDTEAFF.

This chain uses TRBV20-1 with TRBJ1-2, with D tentatively TRBD1 (5 bases). V was clipped by 3 bases and J by 4 bases, with 12 bases between them. The length of the CDR3 is 13 residues. From germline, CDR1 is DFQATT and CDR2 SNEGSKA (reference sequence). The CDR3 loop reads CSASRGAAYGYTF. CDR3 in DNA: TGCAGTGCTAGTCGCGGGGCAGCCTATGGCTACACCTTC.

As concerns this clone: The sample carries other DNA sequences with the same CDR3. The rearrangement joins TRBV7-9 to TRBJ1-2; 9 bases align to TRBD1. The CDR3 extends over 14 amino acids. CDR1 and CDR2 from the germline V gene are SEHNR and FQNEAQ (reference sequence). Trimming took 3 bases from V and 4 from J; bases not matched to a gene: 3. This CDR3 is CASSLGQGGYGYTF. The DNA for the CDR3 is TGTGCCAGCAGCTTGGGACAGGGAGGCTATGGCTACACCTTC.

This clone was seen just once. CDR3 amino acids: CASSYSDRTYGYTF. CDR3 coding DNA: TGTGCCAGCAGTTACTCCGACAGGACTTATGGCTACACCTTC. V and J are TRBV6-6 and TRBJ1-2, with TRBD1 as a possible D gene (6 bases). V was pared by 0 bases and J by 5 bases, with 10 bases between. The CDR3 loop spans 14 amino acids. CDR1 and CDR2 (germline): MNHNY, SVGAGI (reference sequence).

The chain uses TRBV18 and TRBJ2-2; possible D gene TRBD1, 5 bases. CDR3 length: 16 residues. Germline CDR1 reads KGHSH; CDR2 reads LQKENI. V lost 4 bases, J lost 1 base, and 13 bases lay in between. The CDR3 here is CASSLGDRGNTGELFF. In DNA form, the CDR3 reads TGTGCCAGCTCACTTGGCGACAGAGGGAACACCGGGGAGCTGTTTTTT. Complete variable domain (other parts from reference TRBV18 and TRBJ2-2): NAGVMQNPRHLVRRRGQEARLRCSPMKGHSHVYWYRQLPEEGLKFMVYLQKENIIDESGMPKERFSAEFPKEGPSILRIQQVVRGDSAAYFCASSLGDRGNTGELFFGEGSRLTVL.

The sample holds one count of this clone. CDR3 in DNA: TGTGCCTGGAGTGTTGGGGCGATTAATTCACCCCTCCACTTT. It specifies CAWSVGAINSPLHF. This chain connects TRBV30 to TRBJ1-6; D might be TRBD1 (5 bases). Germline values: CDR1 GTSNPN, CDR2 SVGIG (reference sequence). Trimming removed 0 bases at V and 6 bases at J, with 9 bases between. The CDR3 is made up of 14 amino acids. Drawing the rest from reference TRBV30 and TRBJ1-6, the complete variable domain is SQTIHQWPATLVQPVGSPLSLECTVEGTSNPNLYWYRQAAGRGLQLLFYSVGIGQISSEVPQNLSASRPQDRQFILSSKKLLLSDSGFYLCAWSVGAINSPLHFGNGTRLTVT.

The J gene is TRBJ1-1, the V gene TRBV6-4, with 11 bases that match TRBD1. Unmatched junction bases numbered 10, after V lost 5 bases and J lost 8 bases. The CDR3 contains 15 residues. CDR1 and CDR2 from the germline V gene are MRHNA and SNTAGT. The DNA of the CDR3 is TGTGCCAGCAGTCAAGGGACAGGGGGATCCCGGGAAGCTTTCTTT. Protein product: CASSQGTGGSREAFF.